The T cell receptor (beta chain) described here comes from a study of blood T cell repertoires in COVID-19. Study in general: In each case, the material was cDNA or gDNA derived from T cells, B-cell-depleted T cells, or PBMCs.

The CDR3 length is 16 residues. Germline V lookup: CDR1 LNHDA, CDR2 SQIVND (reference sequence). V gave up 1 base and J gave up 6 bases; unmatched junction bases: 9. Profiled with immunoSEQ multiplex PCR; TCRdb holds only in-frame clones, not every one. The repertoire has about 56,000 clones, 89% of them found once; the top ten carry approximately 45%. The source of this sequence is a woman aged 60-75 years with COVID-19, enrolled during active disease. This chain joins TRBV19 and TRBJ2-3; 8 bases align to TRBD1. The sample was peripheral blood. The CDR3 DNA sequence: TGTGCCAGTAGTATAGGAGACAGGGGCGGAGGGGATACGCAGTATTTT. This codes for CASSIGDRGGGDTQYF.